This T cell receptor (beta chain) originates from a study of cytotoxic CD8 clonotypes in ibrutinib-treated CLL. Study context: A median 12 months of treatment, range 6 to 36, preceded the collection of response samples. Sequencing produced an average of about 250,000 productive templates and 94,082 productive rearrangements per sample. Broader study findings: Rising at ibrutinib response, clonality subsequently fell back toward baseline at progression.

Frozen PBMC stocks contributed around 1.9 micrograms of genomic DNA to the TCR beta libraries. The assay was immunoSEQ multiplex PCR, and TCRdb's table has in-frame clones only and misses some. The profile shows about 300,000 clones, approximately 79% of them singletons. V lost 5 bases, J lost 0 bases, and 5 bases stayed unmatched. The CDR3 consists of 15 residues. The germline gives CDR1 LNHDA, CDR2 SQIVND (reference sequence). This clone has just a few counts. The antigen is undetermined. Sequenced material: PBMCs, taken at disease progression, from a patient treated with ibrutinib. The chain couples TRBV19 to TRBJ2-7; 9 nucleotides agree with TRBD1. This receptor was identified in a human donor with chronic lymphocytic leukemia. The CDR3: CASSGTGRSSYEQYF. Written as DNA, the CDR3 is TGTGCCAGTAGTGGGACAGGGAGGAGCTCCTACGAGCAGTACTTC.